This T cell receptor (beta chain) is drawn from a study of T cells after yellow fever vaccination. About the research overall: Libraries from low-cell-number fractions were prepared with the SMART-Seq v4 Ultra Low Input RNA kit. Study-wide findings and caveats: The CD4 and CD8 compartments had a small share of their clonotypes in common. Among primary-vaccination clones, most reappeared after the booster, at almost 98% for CD4 and 88% for CD8.

This CDR3 is built from 14 residues. Germline values: CDR1 SGHTA, CDR2 FQGNSA. V was pared by 8 bases and J by 5 bases, with 18 bases between. To note about this clonotype: What it recognizes is unknown.

The study made its TCR cDNA through 5'RACE template switching. That step introduced a universal primer site along with UMIs. TCRdb itself ran the 5' RACE reads through MiXCR, one entry per CDR3 protein. The table has under 30,000 distinct CDR3 sequences, over 4.5% seen once. The specimen was CD8+ T cells sorted from PBMCs, collected 10 days after the yellow fever booster vaccination. The receptor was derived from a young man who received the YFV17D yellow fever vaccine. V usage is TRBV7-2 and J usage is TRBJ2-5; D is uncertain. The CDR3 nucleotides are TGTGCCAGCGGCCCCGCGCTCCTCAGGGAGACCCAGTACTTC. Its protein is CASGPALLRETQYF.